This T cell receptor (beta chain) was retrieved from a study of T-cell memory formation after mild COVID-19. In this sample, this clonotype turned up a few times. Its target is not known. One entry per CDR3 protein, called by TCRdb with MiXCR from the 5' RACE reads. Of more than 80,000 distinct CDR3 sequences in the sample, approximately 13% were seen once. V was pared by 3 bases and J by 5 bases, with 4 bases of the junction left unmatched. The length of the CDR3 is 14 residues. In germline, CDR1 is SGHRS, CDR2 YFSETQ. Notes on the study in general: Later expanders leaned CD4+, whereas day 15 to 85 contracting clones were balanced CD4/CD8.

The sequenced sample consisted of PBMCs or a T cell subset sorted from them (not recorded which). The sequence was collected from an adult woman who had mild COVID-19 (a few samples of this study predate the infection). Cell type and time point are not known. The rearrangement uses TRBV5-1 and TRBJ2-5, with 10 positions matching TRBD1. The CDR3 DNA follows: TGCGCCAGCAGCTCCGGGACAGGGGTGGAGACCCAGTACTTC. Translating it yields CASSSGTGVETQYF. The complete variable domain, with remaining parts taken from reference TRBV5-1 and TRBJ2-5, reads KAGVTQTPRYLIKTRGQQVTLSCSPISGHRSVSWYQQTPGQGLQFLFEYFSETQRNKGNFPGRFSGRQFSNSRSEMNVSTLELGDSALYLCASSSGTGVETQYFGPGTRLLVL.